One sample yielded the 20 T cell receptor beta chains listed below, sequenced in a study of T-cell reconstitution after alpha-beta-depleted transplantation in children. Unique molecular identifiers tagged the TCRbeta library. TCRdb recomputed calls from the PCR reads with MiXCR, one row per CDR3 protein. Of hundreds of thousands of distinct CDR3 sequences listed, around 17% are singletons. The sequenced sample was PBMCs, mostly from graft donor cells, obtained 360 days after TCRalphabeta/CD19-depleted stem cell transplant. The origin of the receptors is a male patient aged 10 to 17 who had a stem cell transplant for acute lymphoblastic leukemia, so the T cells may come from the graft donor.

This sequence joins TRBV12-3 or TRBV12-4 and TRBJ1-6, with D uncertain. Trimming took off 2 bases at V and 7 bases at J, with 12 bases between the two ends. The CDR3 extends over 15 amino acids. The CDR3 DNA sequence: TGTGCCAGCAGTTTATTTGGTAGAGGGAATTCACCCCTCCACTTT. Its protein is CASSLFGRGNSPLHF.

At least ten counts were recorded for this clonotype. This chain joins TRBV29-1 and TRBJ1-4; no reliable D call. The germline CDR1 and CDR2 sequences are SQVTM and ANQGSEA. The CDR3 contains 13 residues. The V and J ends lost 4 bases and 5 bases respectively, with 11 bases between them. CDR3 in DNA: TGCAGCGTTGGGGGAACGCTAAATGAAAAACTGTTTTTT. It encodes CSVGGTLNEKLFF.

This clonotype was seen a few times. CDR3 sequence: CASIITGGSTGELFF. The DNA for the CDR3 is TGTGCCAGCATCATAACAGGGGGCAGCACCGGGGAGCTGTTTTTT. The chain combines TRBV28 with TRBJ2-2, with 9 bases that match TRBD1. With 7 bases clipped from V and 4 bases from J, the junction kept 7 bases outside the gene matches. The CDR3 loop spans 15 amino acids. CDR1 and CDR2 from the germline V gene are MDHEN and SYDVKM.

In its sample, this clonotype was seen a few times. V usage is TRBV24-1 and J usage is TRBJ2-5; D is unclear. Trimming cost V 1 base and J 6 bases, with 8 bases left between them. The CDR3 runs to 13 residues. The V gene's germline CDR1 is KGHDR and CDR2 SFDVKD. This CDR3 is CATSDLIGQTQYF. As DNA, the CDR3 is TGTGCCACCAGTGATTTAATCGGGCAGACCCAGTACTTC.

The chain uses TRBV29-1 and TRBJ1-1; 7 nucleotides line up with TRBD1. The junction had 9 bases not matched to a gene; V was cut back by 6 bases and J by 2 bases. The germline gives CDR1 SQVTM, CDR2 ANQGSEA. This CDR3 comprises 14 residues. The CDR3 sequence is CSVGGTAINTEAFF. For the CDR3, the DNA is TGCAGCGTGGGTGGGACAGCCATAAACACTGAAGCTTTCTTT.

There are a few counts of this clonotype. The J gene is TRBJ2-1, the V gene TRBV11-3, with TRBD2 matching 8 bases. The CDR3 has 16 amino acids. Germline lookup yields CDR1 SGHNT and CDR2 YENEEA. The junction had 6 bases not matched to a gene; V was cut back by 1 base and J by 4 bases. DNA for the CDR3: TGTGCCAGCAGCTTAGTCCCCCTAGCGGGTTACAATGAGCAGTTCTTC. Its translation: CASSLVPLAGYNEQFF.

The chain has TRBV7-2 and TRBJ2-7, with TRBD2 matching 10 bases. CDR3 length: 15 residues. V shed 1 base and J 6 bases; nucleotides not matched to a gene: 6. Looked up from germline, CDR1 is SGHTA and CDR2 is FQGNSA. Written as DNA, the CDR3 is TGTGCCAGCAGCTTAGTGATTAGCGGGAGGACCGAGCAGTACTTC. It codes for CASSLVISGRTEQYF.

V usage is TRBV12-3 or TRBV12-4 and J usage is TRBJ2-1; 13 bases fit TRBD2. With 4 bases clipped from V and 7 bases from J, the junction kept 16 bases outside the gene matches. The CDR3 extends over 19 amino acids. Here the CDR3 reads CASSSITSGRVGEGNEQFF. The CDR3 DNA reads TGTGCCAGCAGTTCCATTACTAGCGGGAGGGTAGGTGAGGGGAATGAGCAGTTCTTC.

This clonotype was detected only a few times. The CDR3 DNA is TGCAGTGCTTTGATACTCGGGAGAGATGGGACCCAGTACTTC. It codes for CSALILGRDGTQYF. The chain has TRBV20-1 and TRBJ2-5; possible D gene TRBD2, 6 bases. With 5 bases removed from V and 7 bases from J, the gap between germline ends came to 20 bases. The germline CDR1 and CDR2 sequences are DFQATT and SNEGSKA (reference sequence). CDR3 length: 14 amino acids.

The chain has TRBV7-9 and TRBJ2-2, with unresolved D. The germline V gene encodes CDR1 SEHNR and CDR2 FQNEAQ (reference sequence). With 8 bases removed from V and 4 bases from J, the gap between germline ends came to 20 bases. The CDR3 totals 16 residues. The CDR3 DNA follows: TGTGCCAGCGCCACCTCCTCCCTGACGGGCACCGGGGAGCTGTTTTTT. It translates to CASATSSLTGTGELFF.

The chain uses TRBV9 and TRBJ2-7; 10 bases map to TRBD2. V lost 5 bases, J lost 0 bases, and 5 bases stayed unmatched. The germline V gene has CDR1 SGDLS and CDR2 YYNGEE. The length of the CDR3 is 15 residues. The CDR3 spells CASSGTSDPSYEQYF. In DNA form, the CDR3 reads TGTGCCAGCAGTGGGACTAGCGACCCCTCCTACGAGCAGTACTTC.

The CDR3 DNA sequence: TGTGCCAGCAGCCGCGTGTCGGTGAGGACAGATACGCAGTATTTT. This encodes CASSRVSVRTDTQYF. The genes are TRBV7-2 and TRBJ2-3; D is undetermined. V was trimmed by 5 bases and J by 3 bases, leaving 15 bases between them. This CDR3 comprises 15 residues. Germline CDR1 and CDR2: SGHTA and FQGNSA.

This clonotype has only a few counts. The rearrangement uses TRBV12-3 or TRBV12-4 and TRBJ2-5, with a weak D call TRBD1 (6 bases). CDR3 length: 14 amino acids. The V end was cut by 5 bases, the J end by 1 base, with 11 bases between. The CDR3 DNA is TGTGCCAGCAGTACCCTAGGGGGCCAAGAGACCCAGTACTTC. Amino acids: CASSTLGGQETQYF.

V and J are TRBV12-3 or TRBV12-4 and TRBJ1-3; TRBD1 matches at 7 bases. The CDR3 consists of 16 residues. After removal of 9 bases from V and 0 bases from J, the junction contained 11 bases not matched to a gene. The CDR3 loop reads CASHLSTGRSGNTIYF. The CDR3 DNA reads as TGTGCCAGTCATCTGTCGACAGGGCGCTCTGGAAACACCATATATTTT.

V gene TRBV5-5 combines with J gene TRBJ2-3, with a tentative D call TRBD1 (6 bases). The CDR3 length is 15 residues. V was clipped by 7 bases and J by 0 bases, with 15 bases between them. The germline gives CDR1 SGHKS, CDR2 YYEKEE (reference sequence). DNA of the CDR3: TGTGCCAGCCCTGGGGCAGGGGCAAGCACAGATACGCAGTATTTT. Translating gives CASPGAGASTDTQYF.

This clonotype was recorded a few times. The gene calls are TRBV10-3 and TRBJ2-7; 7 bases are a match to TRBD1. V lost 5 bases and J lost 5; bases outside the gene matches: 6. This CDR3 is 13 amino acids long. Germline CDR1 reads ENHRY; CDR2 reads SYGVKD. CDR3 amino acids: CAISKAGGNEQYF. In nucleotides, the CDR3 is TGTGCCATCAGTAAGGCAGGGGGTAACGAGCAGTACTTC.

This clonotype was seen only a few times. The rearrangement joins TRBV11-2 to TRBJ2-3; D unresolved. The CDR3 has 15 amino acids. Germline V gene data show CDR1 as SGHAT and CDR2 as FQNNGV. With 3 bases removed from V and 0 bases from J, the gap between germline ends came to 10 bases. CDR3 nucleotides: TGTGCCAGCAGCTTCCAGGCAGCTAGCACAGATACGCAGTATTTT. Its protein product is CASSFQAASTDTQYF.

This clonotype was counted between two and nine times. Possible read error: a much larger clone is one base away. This chain connects TRBV9 to TRBJ2-5; D uncertain. V dropped 4 bases and J dropped 4 bases, with 2 bases sitting between them. Germline loops: CDR1 SGDLS, CDR2 YYNGEE. The CDR3 loop spans 10 amino acids. For the CDR3, the DNA is TGTGCCAGCAGCCCAGAGACCCAGTACTTC. Translation gives CASSPETQYF.

The chain employs TRBV21-1 and TRBJ2-3. TRBV21-1 is a recognized pseudogene. The CDR3 sequence is 15 residues long. The CDR3 is CASSKPRGFRDTQYF. CDR3 coding DNA: TGTGCCAGCAGCAAACCACGGGGATTCCGGGATACGCAGTATTTT.

This clonotype came up a few times. The chain carries TRBV5-1 and TRBJ2-1; D might be TRBD1 or TRBD2, each matching 5 bases. The ends were cut back, 0 bases at V and 5 bases at J, with 12 bases in the middle. The CDR3 extends over 15 amino acids. From germline, CDR1 is SGHRS and CDR2 YFSETQ. The CDR3 loop reads CASSLEGWGDNEQFF. CDR3 nucleotides: TGCGCCAGCAGCTTGGAGGGGTGGGGAGACAATGAGCAGTTCTTC.